This is a list of T cell receptor beta chains from one sample in a study of blood T cell repertoires in COVID-19. Sequencing used immunoSEQ multiplex PCR; TCRdb keeps in-frame clones, though not all of them. The sample contains under 300,000 clones, roughly 89% of which appear only once. The sequencing sample was made of peripheral blood. These receptor sequences come from a woman aged 60 to 75 with COVID-19, enrolled during active disease. CDR3s include the opening cysteine and the closing phenylalanine or tryptophan. A D gene is named only where the DNA matches it firmly. Not every row has a clone size; where given, it reads once, few, many or a size class.

size	J	D	V	CDR3	DNA
NA	TRBJ1-2	TRBD1	TRBV9	CASSVAGAGGSLGGYTF	TGTGCCAGCAGCGTAGCTGGGGCAGGGGGATCGTTGGGTGGCTACACCTTC
NA	TRBJ1-4	TRBD1	TRBV2	CASRFSTGGGEKLFF	TGTGCCAGCAGATTCAGTACAGGGGGAGGGGAAAAACTGTTTTTT
NA	TRBJ2-3	TRBD1	TRBV5-1	CASSLVGTGGYSTDTQYF	TGCGCCAGCAGCTTGGTAGGGACAGGGGGCTATAGCACAGATACGCAGTATTTT
NA	TRBJ2-1	TRBD1	TRBV10-3	CAIRTTNPGQGNEQFF	TGTGCCATCAGGACAACAAATCCGGGACAGGGGAATGAGCAGTTCTTC
NA	TRBJ2-1	TRBD2	TRBV6-6	CASSYGLAGPAQFF	TGTGCCAGCAGTTACGGCCTAGCGGGGCCTGCGCAGTTCTTC
NA	TRBJ1-5	NA	TRBV4-1	CASSQDPNSNQPQHF	TGCGCCAGCAGCCAAGATCCCAATAGCAATCAGCCCCAGCATTTT
NA	TRBJ1-2	NA	TRBV7-9	CASSLETDYYGYTF	TGTGCCAGCAGCTTAGAGACGGACTACTATGGCTACACCTTC
NA	TRBJ2-1	TRBD2	TRBV7-2	CASSLAGSGGFYNEQFF	TGTGCCAGCAGCTTAGCGGGTAGCGGGGGGTTTTACAATGAGCAGTTCTTC
NA	TRBJ2-5	TRBD1	TRBV6-6	CASSYDRGRKTQYF	TGTGCCAGCAGTTACGACAGGGGGCGGAAGACCCAGTACTTC
once	TRBJ2-3	TRBD2	TRBV9	CASSASLAGGTDTQYF	TGTGCCAGCAGCGCGAGCTTAGCGGGGGGCACAGATACGCAGTATTTT
NA	TRBJ2-3	TRBD1	TRBV6-6	CASSYSGQGGDTQYF	TGTGCCAGCAGTTACTCGGGACAGGGTGGAGATACGCAGTATTTT
NA	TRBJ1-1	TRBD1	TRBV4-3	CASSRGTAWNTEAFF	TGCGCCAGCAGCCGCGGGACAGCTTGGAACACTGAAGCTTTCTTT
NA	TRBJ1-3	NA	TRBV19	CASTLRAGSSGNTIYF	TGTGCCAGTACCTTGAGAGCAGGCAGCTCTGGAAACACCATATATTTT
NA	TRBJ2-1	NA	TRBV20-1	CSAAAPHEQFF	TGCAGTGCTGCGGCCCCGCATGAGCAGTTCTTC
once	TRBJ1-1	NA	TRBV24-1	CATSPVGTAIGAFF	TGTGCCACCAGCCCAGTCGGGACTGCGATCGGAGCTTTCTTT
NA	TRBJ2-1	TRBD2	TRBV5-5	CASSLDLLGLAGPGEQFF	TGTGCCAGCAGCTTGGACCTATTGGGACTAGCGGGGCCGGGGGAGCAGTTCTTC
NA	TRBJ2-1	NA	TRBV30	CAWSVSGNEQFF	TGTGCCTGGAGTGTATCGGGGAATGAGCAGTTCTTC
few	TRBJ1-5	NA	TRBV12-3/TRBV12-4	CASSLLSNQPQHF	TGTGCCAGCAGTTTACTTAGCAATCAGCCCCAGCATTTT
NA	TRBJ1-6	TRBD1	TRBV7-2	CASSPRDRGRSPLHF	TGTGCCAGCAGCCCCCGGGACAGGGGCAGATCACCCCTCCACTTT
NA	TRBJ2-1	NA	TRBV11-3	CASSLGQPDSEQFF	TGTGCCAGCAGCTTAGGGCAACCCGACAGTGAGCAGTTCTTC